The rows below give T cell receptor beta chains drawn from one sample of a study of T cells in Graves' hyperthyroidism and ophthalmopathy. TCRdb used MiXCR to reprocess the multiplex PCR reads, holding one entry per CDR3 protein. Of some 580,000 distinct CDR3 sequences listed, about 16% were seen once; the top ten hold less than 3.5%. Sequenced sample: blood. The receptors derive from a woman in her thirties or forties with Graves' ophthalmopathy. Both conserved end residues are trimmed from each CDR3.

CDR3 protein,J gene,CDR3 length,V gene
SVVYGGTDAGELF,TRBJ2-2,13,TRBV29-1
ASSPGLVGGEQF,TRBJ2-1,12,TRBV9
ASSIWSGKDQPQH,TRBJ1-5,13,TRBV19
ASSPTGNYVEQY,TRBJ2-7,12,TRBV18
ASSKGQGAVEQF,TRBJ2-1,12,TRBV7-6
AWRKRGNTDTQY,TRBJ2-3,12,TRBV30
ASSVEGGGTSGY,TRBJ1-3,12,TRBV9
ASSIDRGHYEQF,TRBJ2-1,12,TRBV19
ASSWDLGQGFGYT,TRBJ1-2,13,TRBV5-1
ASSGTSGHNEQF,TRBJ2-1,12,TRBV18
ASSFRLGGQETQY,TRBJ2-5,13,TRBV28
ASSIDWPGQGTPGANVLT,TRBJ2-6,18,TRBV19
ASSSGTGGYNEQF,TRBJ2-1,13,TRBV18
SAERPGLAAQETQY,TRBJ2-5,14,TRBV20-1
ASSPGLAGRGNEQF,TRBJ2-1,14,TRBV7-3
ASSHTSEDTDTQY,TRBJ2-3,13,TRBV4-2
ASSFYGGAMETQY,TRBJ2-5,13,TRBV11-3
ASSFSPGRLYEQY,TRBJ2-7,13,TRBV27
ASSVALGSETQY,TRBJ2-5,12,TRBV9
ASSYSIGGTQY,TRBJ2-5,11,TRBV6-2/TRBV6-3
ATSDSSGTRNNEQF,TRBJ2-1,14,TRBV24-1
SASGGVLSYNEQF,TRBJ2-1,13,TRBV20-1
ASSSGQGPKNTEAF,TRBJ1-1,14,TRBV5-4
ASREGRRPTEAF,TRBJ1-1,12,TRBV6-1
ASSALPIRARNEKLF,TRBJ1-4,15,TRBV6-1
ASSRGFDEQY,TRBJ2-7,10,TRBV19
ASRGTGNTEAF,TRBJ1-1,11,TRBV6-1
ASSFVGQGTDTQY,TRBJ2-3,13,TRBV27
ASSSSYEQF,.,9,TRBV7-9
ASSLVGGVTDTQY,TRBJ2-3,13,TRBV7-9
ASSLVRQREQY,TRBJ2-7,11,TRBV7-2
SARVTNRGDDEQF,TRBJ2-1,13,TRBV20-1
SVRGLGVYEQY,TRBJ2-7,11,TRBV29-1
ASSMRGSGELF,TRBJ2-2,11,TRBV7-8
ASRGRFLSVNQY,TRBJ2-5,12,TRBV2
ASSSGQITDTQY,TRBJ2-3,12,TRBV7-9
ASSFVPGDETQY,TRBJ2-5,12,TRBV5-1
ASSWDRESYNEQF,TRBJ2-1,13,TRBV5-1